The clone carrying this T cell receptor (beta chain) appeared many times. Its antigen remains unknown. Via MiXCR, TCRdb re-called the reads, giving one row per CDR3 protein. This table holds hundreds of thousands of distinct CDR3 sequences, under 35% found once. This sample was included in a study of T cell repertoires in cytomegalovirus infection. Study-level background: Epitope selection comprised recently identified HLA-C-restricted CMV epitopes and well-studied HLA-B-restricted CMV epitopes. The public TCR beta signatures pointed to both CMV infection and matching HLA type. The study, taken as a whole, reports: The cumulative frequency of public TCR beta families identified carriers of CMV plus the relevant HLA.

The CDR3 contains 15 residues. V gave up 7 bases and J gave up 9 bases, with 22 bases separating them. Germline V gene sequence: CDR1 MNHEY, CDR2 SMNVEV (reference sequence). The chain carries TRBV27 and TRBJ2-1; a possible D gene is TRBD2 (6 bases). The specimen was cultured PBMCs, collected from culture after CMV antigen stimulation. The TCR sequence derives from a human donor in good health (CMV status not recorded). Some clones in this sample may be carry-over from other donors' samples. CDR3 in amino acids: CASTLTRATKIEQFF. The CDR3 DNA is TGTGCCAGCACCCTGACTAGGGCGACCAAAATTGAGCAGTTCTTC.